This T cell receptor (beta chain) was documented in a study of CD4+ T cells in melanoma. There are 12 residues in the CDR3. V shed 8 bases and J shed 5 bases, with 13 bases lying between them. The germline V gene has CDR1 MDHEN and CDR2 SYDVKM. Here immunoSEQ multiplex PCR was the method, and the copy in TCRdb shows in-frame clones only, minus some. The sample shows some 120,000 clones, 92% of them seen only once. In the case of this clone: No antigen is known for it.

General study points: A reported correlation linked neoantigen-specific CD4+ T cells to CD8+, macrophage and B cell function. Neoantigen-specific CD4+ T cells in melanoma reportedly had diverse differentiation states.

Material for sequencing was peripheral blood. The origin of this receptor is a human donor with melanoma. The V and J genes are TRBV28 and TRBJ2-7; no reliable D call. The DNA of the CDR3 is TGTGCCAGCTGCAGTTGGAGACACGAGCAGTACTTC. Protein sequence: CASCSWRHEQYF.